These T cell receptor beta chains were read from a single sample in a study of human T cells and chemical hapten exposure. TCRdb passed the RACE reads through MiXCR, listing each CDR3 protein once. The profile shows 95,000 or so distinct CDR3 sequences, about 10% of them singletons. Sequenced material: whole blood, taken in connection with sensitization to the hapten diphenylcyclopropenone (DPC). The source of these receptors is a woman aged 40-49 years with alopecia areata. Some clones in this sample may be carry-over from other donors' samples. CDR3s include the opening cysteine and the closing phenylalanine or tryptophan. The D gene is left open where the match is weak. Clone size is stated in some rows and not others, as once, few, many or a class when expanded.

V gene: TRBV6-1; D gene: NA; J gene: TRBJ1-5; clone size: NA; CDR3 protein: CASSPALSNQPQHF; CDR3 DNA: TGTGCCAGCAGTCCCGCCTTAAGCAATCAGCCCCAGCATTTT
V gene: TRBV6-1; D gene: NA; J gene: TRBJ1-1; clone size: NA; CDR3 protein: CASTQPRENTEAFF; CDR3 DNA: TGTGCCAGCACCCAACCCAGGGAGAACACTGAAGCTTTCTTT
V gene: TRBV7-8; D gene: TRBD1; J gene: TRBJ1-2; clone size: many; CDR3 protein: CASSLGDRGDYGYTF; CDR3 DNA: TGTGCCAGCAGCTTAGGTGACAGGGGAGACTATGGCTACACCTTC
V gene: TRBV7-9; D gene: NA; J gene: TRBJ1-5; clone size: many; CDR3 protein: CASSWGRDNQPQHF; CDR3 DNA: TGTGCCAGCAGCTGGGGACGGGACAATCAGCCCCAGCATTTT
V gene: TRBV11-3; D gene: TRBD1; J gene: TRBJ2-5; clone size: few; CDR3 protein: CASSPTGGIMETQYF; CDR3 DNA: TGTGCCAGCAGCCCGACAGGGGGCATTATGGAGACCCAGTACTTC
V gene: TRBV28; D gene: NA; J gene: TRBJ2-7; clone size: few; CDR3 protein: CASSPSPGAANEQYF; CDR3 DNA: TGTGCCAGCAGTCCGTCCCCGGGGGCTGCGAACGAGCAGTACTTC
V gene: TRBV18; D gene: NA; J gene: TRBJ1-2; clone size: few; CDR3 protein: CASQAGHYGYTF; CDR3 DNA: TGTGCCAGCCAAGCAGGGCACTATGGCTACACCTTC
V gene: TRBV5-4; D gene: NA; J gene: TRBJ1-2; clone size: many; CDR3 protein: CASSLFQTGYGYTF; CDR3 DNA: TGTGCCAGCAGCTTGTTTCAGACAGGATATGGCTACACCTTC
V gene: TRBV5-1; D gene: TRBD1; J gene: TRBJ2-7; clone size: few; CDR3 protein: CASSPDRGSAYEQYF; CDR3 DNA: TGCGCCAGCAGCCCGGACAGGGGCAGCGCCTACGAGCAGTACTTC
V gene: TRBV5-1; D gene: TRBD2; J gene: TRBJ2-1; clone size: many; CDR3 protein: CASSFVGGIVDEQFF; CDR3 DNA: TGCGCCAGCAGCTTCGTCGGGGGGATTGTCGATGAGCAGTTCTTC
V gene: TRBV11-2; D gene: TRBD1; J gene: TRBJ2-7; clone size: NA; CDR3 protein: CASSGLRLGQGRYEQYF; CDR3 DNA: TGTGCCAGCAGCGGTCTGAGGCTGGGACAGGGACGCTACGAGCAGTACTTC
V gene: TRBV27; D gene: TRBD2; J gene: TRBJ2-7; clone size: many; CDR3 protein: CASRGLAGRSSYEQYF; CDR3 DNA: TGTGCCAGCAGGGGACTAGCGGGGAGGAGCTCCTACGAGCAGTACTTC
V gene: TRBV20-1; D gene: NA; J gene: TRBJ2-2; clone size: many; CDR3 protein: CSASRGSVGELFF; CDR3 DNA: TGCAGTGCTAGCCGAGGTTCCGTCGGGGAGCTGTTTTTT
V gene: TRBV11-3; D gene: TRBD2; J gene: TRBJ2-4; clone size: NA; CDR3 protein: CASSLDGTSGNIQYF; CDR3 DNA: TGTGCCAGCAGCTTAGACGGGACTAGCGGAAACATTCAGTACTTC
V gene: TRBV29-1; D gene: NA; J gene: TRBJ2-1; clone size: many; CDR3 protein: CSVVGSSYNEQFF; CDR3 DNA: TGCAGCGTTGTTGGGAGCTCCTACAATGAGCAGTTCTTC
V gene: TRBV27; D gene: NA; J gene: TRBJ2-1; clone size: NA; CDR3 protein: CASSLSRRSTSHPHEQFF; CDR3 DNA: TGTGCCAGCAGTTTATCGCGGAGGTCAACTAGCCATCCCCATGAGCAGTTCTTC
V gene: TRBV15; D gene: NA; J gene: TRBJ2-1; clone size: many; CDR3 protein: CATSRTQGNEQFF; CDR3 DNA: TGTGCCACCAGCAGAACACAGGGAAATGAGCAGTTCTTC
V gene: TRBV10-2; D gene: NA; J gene: TRBJ2-1; clone size: many; CDR3 protein: CASSERGYNEQFF; CDR3 DNA: TGCGCCAGCAGTGAAAGGGGGTACAATGAGCAGTTCTTC
V gene: TRBV12-3/TRBV12-4; D gene: NA; J gene: TRBJ1-2; clone size: NA; CDR3 protein: CASSLRRDYGYTF; CDR3 DNA: TGTGCCAGCAGTTTAAGACGGGATTATGGCTACACCTTC
V gene: TRBV20-1; D gene: NA; J gene: TRBJ1-6; clone size: many; CDR3 protein: CSANPFRGSPLHF; CDR3 DNA: TGCAGTGCCAATCCCTTCCGAGGATCACCCCTCCACTTT
V gene: TRBV29-1; D gene: TRBD1; J gene: TRBJ1-2; clone size: few; CDR3 protein: CSVEEQGAIGYTF; CDR3 DNA: TGCAGCGTTGAAGAACAGGGGGCTATTGGCTACACCTTC
V gene: TRBV21-1; D gene: NA; J gene: TRBJ1-6; clone size: many; CDR3 protein: CASSGGHIYNSPLHF; CDR3 DNA: TGTGCCAGCAGCGGCGGGCATATCTATAATTCACCCCTCCACTTT
V gene: TRBV20-1; D gene: NA; J gene: TRBJ2-3; clone size: few; CDR3 protein: CSASGGRTDTQYF; CDR3 DNA: TGCAGTGCTTCAGGGGGGCGCACAGATACGCAGTATTTT
V gene: TRBV10-2; D gene: NA; J gene: TRBJ1-2; clone size: NA; CDR3 protein: CASSENGDSYGYTF; CDR3 DNA: TGCGCCAGCAGTGAGAATGGAGATTCCTATGGCTACACCTTC
V gene: TRBV5-3; D gene: TRBD1; J gene: TRBJ1-5; clone size: few; CDR3 protein: CARSLEAGGISNQPQHF; CDR3 DNA: TGTGCCAGAAGCTTGGAGGCAGGGGGAATTAGCAATCAGCCCCAGCATTTT
V gene: TRBV18; D gene: NA; J gene: TRBJ2-5; clone size: many; CDR3 protein: CASSPRVADKETQYF; CDR3 DNA: TGTGCCAGCTCACCCCGAGTAGCGGATAAAGAGACCCAGTACTTC
V gene: TRBV6-2/TRBV6-3; D gene: NA; J gene: TRBJ1-1; clone size: NA; CDR3 protein: CASGGSRDTEAFF; CDR3 DNA: TGTGCCAGCGGGGGCTCGAGGGACACTGAAGCTTTCTTT
V gene: TRBV15; D gene: TRBD2; J gene: TRBJ2-1; clone size: few; CDR3 protein: CATSRGLADPYNEQFF; CDR3 DNA: TGTGCCACCAGCAGAGGGCTAGCGGATCCCTACAATGAGCAGTTCTTC
V gene: TRBV7-2; D gene: NA; J gene: TRBJ2-7; clone size: few; CDR3 protein: CASSNPNRDEQYF; CDR3 DNA: TGTGCCAGCAGCAATCCAAACAGGGACGAGCAGTACTTC
V gene: TRBV7-3; D gene: NA; J gene: TRBJ1-1; clone size: few; CDR3 protein: CASSLARGTEAFF; CDR3 DNA: TGTGCCAGCAGCTTGGCCAGGGGCACTGAAGCTTTCTTT
V gene: TRBV29-1; D gene: NA; J gene: TRBJ1-1; clone size: NA; CDR3 protein: CSVAVRMGTEAFF; CDR3 DNA: TGCAGCGTTGCGGTCAGGATGGGCACTGAAGCTTTCTTT
V gene: TRBV7-3; D gene: NA; J gene: TRBJ2-7; clone size: NA; CDR3 protein: CASSLGRELDYEQYF; CDR3 DNA: TGTGCCAGCAGCTTGGGCAGGGAGTTGGACTACGAGCAGTACTTC
V gene: TRBV19; D gene: NA; J gene: TRBJ2-5; clone size: few; CDR3 protein: CATRGLGETQYF; CDR3 DNA: TGTGCCACCAGGGGCCTGGGAGAGACCCAGTACTTC
V gene: TRBV29-1; D gene: NA; J gene: TRBJ2-1; clone size: many; CDR3 protein: CIGTEASGQFF; CDR3 DNA: TGTATCGGGACTGAGGCGTCGGGGCAGTTCTTC
V gene: TRBV7-7; D gene: TRBD1; J gene: TRBJ2-5; clone size: few; CDR3 protein: CASSSGQQETQYF; CDR3 DNA: TGTGCCAGCAGCTCGGGACAGCAAGAGACCCAGTACTTC
V gene: TRBV6-5; D gene: NA; J gene: TRBJ2-7; clone size: many; CDR3 protein: CASRRQSNYEQYF; CDR3 DNA: TGTGCCAGCCGCCGGCAGTCAAACTACGAGCAGTACTTC
V gene: TRBV5-1; D gene: NA; J gene: TRBJ2-3; clone size: NA; CDR3 protein: CASSLDTSPDTQYF; CDR3 DNA: TGCGCCAGCAGCTTGGATACGTCGCCAGATACGCAGTATTTT
V gene: TRBV12-3/TRBV12-4; D gene: NA; J gene: TRBJ2-5; clone size: NA; CDR3 protein: CASSFWDLKETQYF; CDR3 DNA: TGTGCCAGCAGTTTCTGGGACTTGAAAGAGACCCAGTACTTC
V gene: TRBV11-2; D gene: NA; J gene: TRBJ2-3; clone size: few; CDR3 protein: CASSHSVRSTDTQYF; CDR3 DNA: TGTGCCAGCAGTCACTCAGTCCGAAGCACAGATACGCAGTATTTT
V gene: TRBV4-2; D gene: NA; J gene: TRBJ2-4; clone size: NA; CDR3 protein: CASSQEGPPAKNIQYF; CDR3 DNA: TGTGCCAGCAGCCAAGAGGGACCGCCAGCCAAAAACATTCAGTACTTC
V gene: TRBV5-1; D gene: TRBD1; J gene: TRBJ2-6; clone size: few; CDR3 protein: CASSRDRGLGGANVLTF; CDR3 DNA: TGCGCCAGCAGCCGGGACAGGGGGCTAGGTGGGGCCAACGTCCTGACTTTC
V gene: TRBV12-5; D gene: NA; J gene: TRBJ1-1; clone size: NA; CDR3 protein: CASGEVGSTEAFF; CDR3 DNA: TGTGCTAGTGGTGAAGTAGGTTCCACTGAAGCTTTCTTT
V gene: TRBV20-1; D gene: NA; J gene: TRBJ2-5; clone size: few; CDR3 protein: CSARGPRVETQYF; CDR3 DNA: TGCAGTGCTAGAGGGCCCAGGGTAGAGACCCAGTACTTC
V gene: TRBV19; D gene: NA; J gene: TRBJ2-7; clone size: few; CDR3 protein: CASSMGQLPPYEQYF; CDR3 DNA: TGTGCCAGTAGTATGGGACAACTACCCCCTTACGAGCAGTACTTC